The next 22 T cell receptor beta chains were all read from a single sample in a study of T-cell reconstitution after alpha-beta-depleted transplantation in children. Unique molecular identifiers were incorporated into the prepared TCRbeta library. From the PCR reads, TCRdb called clonotypes with MiXCR, one entry per CDR3 protein. This table holds around 700,000 distinct CDR3 sequences, roughly 13% found once. The specimen comprised PBMCs, sampled before TCRalphabeta/CD19-depleted stem cell transplant. The receptor source for this set is a girl aged 2 to 9 with congenital amegakaryocytic thrombocytopenia, due to receive a stem cell transplant.

The chain uses TRBV6-2 or TRBV6-3 and TRBJ2-1; tentative D call: TRBD2 (5 bases). CDR1 and CDR2 (germline): MNHEY, SVGEGT. Between the trimmed V and J ends, which lost 2 bases and 5 bases, there was a span of 13 bases. The CDR3 extends over 15 amino acids. As DNA, the CDR3 is TGTGCCAGCAGTTACACGGCGGGCCGAAACAATGAGCAGTTCTTC. Amino acid sequence: CASSYTAGRNNEQFF.

This chain links TRBV7-9 with TRBJ2-1; unclear D gene. CDR3 length: 14 amino acids. V gave up 1 base and J gave up 4 bases, with 8 bases separating them. Germline V lookup: CDR1 SEHNR, CDR2 FQNEAQ (reference sequence). The DNA of the CDR3 is TGTGCCAGCAGCTTAGAAGACCGATACAATGAGCAGTTCTTC. Amino acid sequence: CASSLEDRYNEQFF.

At least ten counts were recorded for this clonotype. The chain employs TRBV15 and TRBJ1-2; 11 bases are shared with TRBD1. Germline CDR1 is LNHNV and CDR2 is YYDKDF (reference sequence). CDR3 length: 15 residues. V lost 2 bases and J lost 4; bases outside the gene matches: 3. CDR3 loop: CATSRRGQGGYGYTF. As DNA, the CDR3 is TGTGCCACCAGCAGAAGGGGACAGGGGGGCTATGGCTACACCTTC. The entire variable domain, with the rest obtained from reference TRBV15 and TRBJ1-2, is as follows: DAMVIQNPRYQVTQFGKPVTLSCSQTLNHNVMYWYQQKSSQAPKLLFHYYDKDFNNEADTPDNFQSRRPNTSFCFLDIRSPGLGDTAMYLCATSRRGQGGYGYTFGSGTRLTVV.

The chain employs TRBV5-1 and TRBJ2-3; TRBD2 is a possible D gene (6 bases). Trimming removed 3 bases at V and 2 bases at J, with 16 bases between. Per the germline V gene, CDR1 is SGHRS and CDR2 is YFSETQ. The CDR3 consists of 16 residues. The CDR3 DNA sequence: TGCGCCAGCAGCTGGAGGGGCTACGGCGACACAGATACGCAGTATTTT. This codes for CASSWRGYGDTDTQYF.

This clonotype showed up many times. The rearrangement links TRBV20-1 to TRBJ2-7; tentative D call: TRBD2 (5 bases). The ends were cut back, 1 base at V and 0 bases at J, with 13 bases in the middle. The germline V gene has CDR1 DFQATT and CDR2 SNEGSKA (reference sequence). The CDR3 has 15 amino acids. This CDR3 is CSARAGPEGSYEQYF. The CDR3 DNA follows: TGCAGTGCTAGAGCCGGCCCCGAGGGCTCCTACGAGCAGTACTTC.

This clonotype was found a few times. The chain uses TRBV12-3 or TRBV12-4 and TRBJ2-5; 7 bases agree with TRBD2. The CDR3 consists of 14 residues. After removal of 3 bases from V and 5 bases from J, the junction contained 6 bases not matched to a gene. This chain's CDR3 is CASSLAGLEETQYF. The CDR3 DNA reads as TGTGCCAGCAGTTTGGCAGGACTAGAGGAGACCCAGTACTTC.

This clonotype was detected ten times or more. This sequence joins TRBV5-1 and TRBJ1-1; TRBD1 agrees at 8 bases. The germline gives CDR1 SGHRS, CDR2 YFSETQ. The CDR3 length is 15 residues. Trimming cost V 4 bases and J 3 bases; bases outside gene matches: 8. This CDR3 is CASSEGQGQHTEAFF. The CDR3 DNA reads as TGCGCCAGCAGCGAAGGACAGGGACAGCACACTGAAGCTTTCTTT.

V gene TRBV10-3 combines with J gene TRBJ2-3; D gene ambiguous. The CDR3 consists of 13 residues. Trimming removed 0 bases at V and 6 bases at J, with 7 bases between. Germline CDR1 and CDR2: ENHRY and SYGVKD. CDR3 amino acids: CAISESAKDTQYF. CDR3 DNA sequence: TGTGCCATCAGTGAGTCGGCCAAGGATACGCAGTATTTT.

At least ten counts were recorded for this clonotype. The chain links TRBV7-8 to TRBJ2-2; unclear D gene. CDR3 size: 12 residues. Germline-derived CDR1 and CDR2 are SGHVS and FQNEAQ. The V end was cut by 7 bases, the J end by 7 bases, with 10 bases between. The CDR3 reads CASTLGVGELFF. The CDR3 DNA is TGTGCCAGCACTCTGGGTGTCGGGGAGCTGTTTTTT. Using reference TRBV7-8 and TRBJ2-2 for the parts outside the CDR3, the full variable domain is GAGVSQSPRYKVAKRGQDVALRCDPISGHVSLFWYQQALGQGPEFLTYFQNEAQLDKSGLPSDRFFAERPEGSVSTLKIQRTQQEDSAVYLCASTLGVGELFFGEGSRLTVL.

This chain links TRBV12-3 or TRBV12-4 with TRBJ1-1, with 7 bases that match TRBD1. Unmatched junction bases numbered 4, after V lost 4 bases and J lost 11 bases. The length of the CDR3 is 11 residues. In DNA, the CDR3 is TGTGCCAGCAGTTCCCGGGACAGCGCTTTCTTT. Protein sequence: CASSSRDSAFF.

This clonotype was seen a few times. The chain has TRBV10-3 and TRBJ2-1, with TRBD2 matching 14 bases. The J segment lost 7 bases and the V segment lost 4 bases, leaving 6 bases of the junction unmatched. Germline CDR1 and CDR2: ENHRY and SYGVKD. This CDR3 contains 16 residues. CDR3 amino acids: CAISATRTSGRNEQFF. In nucleotides, the CDR3 is TGTGCCATCAGTGCCACCCGGACTAGCGGGAGGAATGAGCAGTTCTTC.

The gene calls are TRBV2 and TRBJ2-1, with TRBD2 as a possible D gene (6 bases). With 7 bases removed from V and 6 bases from J, the gap between germline ends came to 13 bases. The V gene's germline CDR1 is SNHLY and CDR2 FYNNEI. The CDR3 spans 13 residues. CDR3 sequence (DNA): TGTGCCAGCACGGAGGGTCTAGGCAATGAGCAGTTCTTC. Translation: CASTEGLGNEQFF.

This clonotype occurred many times. This chain uses TRBV20-1 with TRBJ1-6; perhaps TRBD1 as D (5 bases). The CDR3 runs 15 residues. Germline V gives CDR1 DFQATT, CDR2 SNEGSKA (reference sequence). Trimming pared 3 bases from V and 1 base from J, leaving 10 bases between. The CDR3 loop is CSARGRESYNSPLHF. The CDR3 DNA follows: TGCAGTGCTAGGGGCAGGGAGTCCTATAATTCACCCCTCCACTTT.

At least ten counts were recorded for this clonotype. The chain links TRBV5-1 to TRBJ2-1; 13 bases align to TRBD2. Per the germline V gene, CDR1 is SGHRS and CDR2 is YFSETQ. CDR3 length equals 17 residues. J gave up 5 bases and V 3 bases, and 8 bases lay outside the gene matches. As DNA, the CDR3 is TGCGCCAGCAGCTCGTTCCCCGGGACTAGCGGGAACAATGAGCAGTTCTTC. Translated: CASSSFPGTSGNNEQFF.

The genes are TRBV2 and TRBJ2-1; 9 nucleotides agree with TRBD2. With V trimmed by 7 bases and J by 4 bases, 17 bases remained unmatched. CDR1 is SNHLY and CDR2 is FYNNEI in the germline V gene. This CDR3 contains 18 residues. CDR3 residues: CASIRPVASGDLYNEQFF. DNA for the CDR3: TGTGCCAGCATCCGGCCGGTAGCTAGCGGGGACCTTTACAATGAGCAGTTCTTC.

This clonotype was detected many times. The chain joins TRBV5-5 to TRBJ2-1; D is perhaps TRBD2 (5 bases). This CDR3 spans 14 amino acids. CDR1 SGHKS and CDR2 YYEKEE come from the germline V gene (reference sequence). Trimming removed 3 bases at V and 7 bases at J, with 14 bases between. CDR3 amino acids: CASSSINGVNEQFF. CDR3 in DNA: TGTGCCAGCAGCTCGATCAACGGGGTTAATGAGCAGTTCTTC.

The table lists this clonotype with a few counts. V is TRBV2 and J is TRBJ2-7; D is possibly TRBD2 (6 bases). The CDR3 is 13 residues long. Per germline, CDR1 SNHLY and CDR2 FYNNEI. Between the trimmed V and J ends, which lost 4 bases and 3 bases, there was a span of 10 bases. CDR3 loop: CASSVGGFYEQYF. The CDR3 nucleotides are TGTGCCAGCAGTGTGGGGGGTTTCTACGAGCAGTACTTC.

This clonotype was picked up many times. In DNA, the CDR3 is TGCAGTGCTAGAGCGGGTACAGGGGGGCCCGGGGAGCTGTTTTTT. Protein: CSARAGTGGPGELFF. This chain uses TRBV20-1 with TRBJ2-2; TRBD1 matches 8 bases. With 1 base clipped from V and 6 bases from J, the junction kept 7 bases outside the gene matches. CDR1 DFQATT and CDR2 SNEGSKA come from the germline V gene (reference sequence). The CDR3 runs 15 residues.

This clonotype was observed many times. V and J are TRBV7-8 and TRBJ2-3, with 8 nucleotides matching TRBD1. CDR1 is SGHVS, CDR2 FQNEAQ, per germline. Germline trimming cut 5 bases from V and 3 bases from J; bases unmatched to any gene: 13. The length of the CDR3 is 17 residues. In DNA, the CDR3 is TGTGCCAGCAGCCTGGGGCGTCGGGACAGGACTACAGATACGCAGTATTTT. This codes for CASSLGRRDRTTDTQYF.

This clonotype was picked up one time. J is TRBJ1-1 and V is TRBV5-1, with TRBD1 identical over 7 bases. V was pared by 4 bases and J by 0 bases, with 9 bases of the junction left unmatched. The CDR3 consists of 16 residues. The V gene's germline CDR1 is SGHRS and CDR2 YFSETQ. The CDR3, as DNA: TGCGCCAGCAGCAGGCGACAGGGAGGGGTGAACACTGAAGCTTTCTTT. Translating it yields CASSRRQGGVNTEAFF.

This clonotype was seen repeatedly, ten times or more. The J gene is TRBJ2-7, the V gene TRBV12-3 or TRBV12-4; the D gene is possibly TRBD2 (6 bases). The CDR3 is made up of 14 amino acids. The V gene lost 6 bases and the J gene lost 2 bases, with 14 bases spanning the gap. This CDR3 reads CASSDRGGAYEQYF. Here the CDR3 DNA reads TGTGCCAGCAGCGACCGAGGCGGGGCCTACGAGCAGTACTTC.

This clonotype was counted ten times or more. The chain has TRBV12-3 or TRBV12-4 and TRBJ2-7; possibly TRBD1 for D (6 bases). The ends were cut back, 9 bases at V and 0 bases at J, with 9 bases in the middle. There are 12 residues in the CDR3. CDR3 DNA: TGTGCCAGTGGACAGCTCTCCTACGAGCAGTACTTC. It encodes CASGQLSYEQYF.